The 19 T cell receptor beta chains reported below all come from one sample, sequenced in a study of blood T cell repertoires in COVID-19. Repertoires were generated with immunoSEQ multiplex PCR, while TCRdb's copy carries only in-frame clones and drops some. There are about 77,000 clones in the sample; 80% occur only once, and 4% to 5.5% lies in the top ten. Sequenced sample: peripheral blood. Source of these receptors: a woman in her 70s with acute or convalescent COVID-19.

CDR3 region: CASSPRTGELFF. CDR3 DNA sequence: TGTGCCAGCAGTCCGCGTACCGGGGAGCTGTTTTTT. The V call is TRBV12-3 or TRBV12-4, the J call TRBJ2-2; no definite D call. Deletions cut 5 bases from V and 5 bases from J, with 6 bases between. This CDR3 has 12 residues.

V usage is TRBV4-1 and J usage is TRBJ2-2; 9 bases line up with TRBD1. Germline assignment: CDR1 MGHRA and CDR2 YSYEKL. V was clipped by 1 base and J by 4 bases; unmatched bases: 4. The length of the CDR3 is 16 residues. The CDR3 sequence is CASSQGATGGTGELFF. The CDR3 nucleotides are TGCGCCAGCAGCCAAGGGGCGACAGGGGGCACCGGGGAGCTGTTTTTT.

This clone was detected a few times. The V call is TRBV21-1, the J call TRBJ1-1; the DNA was not used to check the table's D call, TRBD1. TRBV21-1 represents a pseudogene. The CDR3 is 13 amino acids. The CDR3 sequence: CARNRGPNTEAFF. The CDR3 coding sequence is TGTGCCAGGAACAGGGGGCCGAACACTGAAGCTTTCTTT.

The chain recombines TRBV7-9 with TRBJ1-4; 9 positions match TRBD1. The CDR3 consists of 14 residues. Germline V gene sequence: CDR1 SEHNR, CDR2 FQNEAQ (reference sequence). V lost 6 bases, J lost 7 bases, and 6 bases stayed unmatched. The CDR3 DNA reads TGTGCCAGCAGTCAAGGGACAGGGCGTGAAAAACTGTTTTTT. Translating gives CASSQGTGREKLFF.

This clone was observed a few times. The chain uses TRBV4-3 and TRBJ1-2; D remains unclear. In germline, CDR1 is LGHNA, CDR2 YSLEER. This CDR3 has 14 residues. Trimming removed 0 bases at V and 2 bases at J, with 7 bases between. CDR3 bases: TGCGCCAGCAGCCAAGAACCAGTCAACTATGGCTACACCTTC. Translated: CASSQEPVNYGYTF.

The chain has TRBV2 and TRBJ1-1, with TRBD1 matching over 8 bases. This CDR3 has 15 amino acids. The germline CDR1 and CDR2 sequences are SNHLY and FYNNEI. J gave up 10 bases and V 5 bases, and 15 bases lay outside the gene matches. CDR3 loop: CASSPGQGLTGAAFF. The CDR3 region has the DNA TGTGCCAGCAGTCCAGGACAGGGTTTAACGGGGGCAGCTTTCTTT.

V is TRBV9 and J is TRBJ2-3; 9 bases map to TRBD2. From germline, CDR1 is SGDLS and CDR2 YYNGEE. The CDR3 loop spans 16 amino acids. V was pared by 4 bases and J by 6 bases, with 12 bases of the junction left unmatched. CDR3 loop: CASSLGLALVLDTQYF. The DNA for the CDR3 is TGTGCCAGCAGCTTGGGACTAGCACTCGTGTTGGATACGCAGTATTTT.

This clone came up a few times. The CDR3 nucleotides are TGTGCCAGCAGCACCAACAGGGGAACCTACGAGCAGTACTTC. This sequence encodes CASSTNRGTYEQYF. The chain carries TRBV7-6 and TRBJ2-7, with 7 bases aligning to TRBD1. The CDR3 totals 14 residues. J was trimmed by 2 bases and V by 5 bases; bases with no gene match: 6. CDR1 SGHVS and CDR2 FNYEAQ come from the germline V gene.

V usage is TRBV6-1 and J usage is TRBJ2-1, with 8 positions matching TRBD1. This CDR3 spans 12 amino acids. The V segment lost 3 bases and the J segment 14 bases; nucleotides outside the gene matches: 6. Germline V gene data show CDR1 as MNHNS and CDR2 as SASEGT. The CDR3 region has the DNA TGTGCCAGCAGTGACAGGGGGCGGTCGGAGTTCTTC. Translating it yields CASSDRGRSEFF.

The chain joins TRBV19 to TRBJ1-6; 8 nucleotides match TRBD1. Looked up from germline, CDR1 is LNHDA and CDR2 is SQIVND (reference sequence). Unmatched junction bases numbered 8, after V lost 5 bases and J lost 8 bases. This CDR3 region has 15 residues. The CDR3 spells CASSPGQGAHSPLHF. The CDR3 bases are TGTGCCAGTAGTCCCGGACAGGGTGCGCATTCACCCCTCCACTTT.

This clone has a single count. The gene calls are TRBV24-1 and TRBJ2-5, with D tentatively TRBD1 (6 bases). The CDR3 length is 14 residues. Germline V lookup: CDR1 KGHDR, CDR2 SFDVKD. Trimming left V 9 bases short and J 3 bases short, with 16 bases between. CDR3 nucleotides: TGTGCCACCTCGTTTGGGTCAGGGGAAGAGACCCAGTACTTC. This encodes CATSFGSGEETQYF.

The chain combines TRBV7-9 with TRBJ1-2; 7 positions agree with TRBD1. Trimming took 4 bases from V and 8 from J; bases not matched to a gene: 4. The CDR3 runs 12 residues. Looked up from germline, CDR1 is SEHNR and CDR2 is FQNEAQ (reference sequence). The CDR3 DNA is TGTGCCAGCAGCTACACAGGGGAAGGCTACACCTTC. Protein: CASSYTGEGYTF. The full variable domain, with the rest looked up from reference TRBV7-9 and TRBJ1-2, is DTGVSQNPRHKITKRGQNVTFRCDPISEHNRLYWYRQTLGQGPEFLTYFQNEAQLEKSRLLSDRFSAERPKGSFSTLEIQRTEQGDSAMYLCASSYTGEGYTFGSGTRLTVV.

The V and J genes are TRBV7-8 and TRBJ1-5, with 12 bases matching TRBD1. V shed 5 bases and J 6 bases; nucleotides not matched to a gene: 5. CDR3 size: 15 residues. Germline V gives CDR1 SGHVS, CDR2 FQNEAQ. In DNA, the CDR3 is TGTGCCAGCAGCCCCGGGACAGGGGGCCTTCAGCCCCAGCATTTT. Translation: CASSPGTGGLQPQHF.

V gene TRBV6-6 combines with J gene TRBJ1-1; tentative D call: TRBD1 (5 bases). This CDR3 spans 14 amino acids. From germline, CDR1 is MNHNY and CDR2 SVGAGI (reference sequence). Trimming stripped 4 bases from V and 7 bases from J, with 16 bases between. The CDR3 nucleotides read TGTGCCAGCAGTTCCCGGCCGGGGGGGGGTGAAGCTTTCTTT. This gives the protein CASSSRPGGGEAFF.

The CDR3 DNA is TGTGCCAGCAGCCAACTTGGACTAGCGGGCACCGGGGAGCTGTTTTTT. It specifies CASSQLGLAGTGELFF. The chain links TRBV3-1 (or the pseudogene TRBV3-2) to TRBJ2-2; 11 bases match TRBD2. This CDR3 is 16 amino acids long. Trimming cost V 2 bases and J 4 bases; bases outside gene matches: 3. Germline lookup yields CDR1 LGHDT and CDR2 YNNKEL (reference sequence).

This clone was observed a single time. The chain has TRBV3-1 (or the pseudogene TRBV3-2) and TRBJ2-5, with D tentatively TRBD1 (5 bases). The CDR3 length is 13 residues. Trimming stripped 4 bases from V and 0 bases from J, with 6 bases between. From germline, CDR1 is LGHDT and CDR2 YNNKEL (reference sequence). The CDR3 nucleotides are TGTGCCAGCAGCCCCAGGGACCAAGAGACCCAGTACTTC. It encodes CASSPRDQETQYF.

V usage is TRBV7-9 and J usage is TRBJ2-2; possibly TRBD2 for D (6 bases). The CDR3 consists of 15 residues. Germline V CDR1 and CDR2: SEHNR, FQNEAQ (reference sequence). V was pared by 2 bases and J by 3 bases, with 10 bases between. The CDR3 nucleotides are TGTGCCAGCAGCTTATGGGGGGAATACACCGGGGAGCTGTTTTTT. Its protein product is CASSLWGEYTGELFF. The full variable domain, in which reference TRBV7-9 and TRBJ2-2 provide the parts outside the CDR3, is DTGVSQNPRHKITKRGQNVTFRCDPISEHNRLYWYRQTLGQGPEFLTYFQNEAQLEKSRLLSDRFSAERPKGSFSTLEIQRTEQGDSAMYLCASSLWGEYTGELFFGEGSRLTVL.

The gene calls are TRBV15 and TRBJ1-2, with D perhaps matching TRBD1 (5 bases). The CDR3 contains 16 residues. In germline, CDR1 is LNHNV, CDR2 YYDKDF (reference sequence). Trimming took 1 base from V and 8 from J, leaving 20 bases between them. In DNA form, the CDR3 reads TGTGCCACCAGCAGAGGGAGGGGAGTTGGGGGTGGAGGCTACACCTTC. Translated: CATSRGRGVGGGGYTF.

Only a few counts were recorded for this clone. The chain has TRBV6-5 and TRBJ1-6, with 7 nucleotides matching TRBD1. V dropped 4 bases and J dropped 6; count of bases not matched to a gene: 6. Germline CDR1 MNHEY, CDR2 SVGAGI. This CDR3 contains 15 residues. Here the CDR3 DNA reads TGTGCCAGCAGTTTTTGGACAGGATCTAATTCACCCCTCCACTTT. Amino acid sequence: CASSFWTGSNSPLHF.